The 2 T cell receptor beta chains in this list originate from one sample, sequenced in a study of cytomegalovirus exposure and HLA in healthy donors. It was with 60 Vbeta and 13 Jbeta primers that the PCR ran. Assay used: immunoSEQ multiplex PCR; TCRdb lists only in-frame clones, some missing. The repertoire holds about 160,000 clones, with about three quarters as singletons. The sequencing sample was made of PBMCs. These receptors were taken from a female donor in good health and CMV-seronegative.

This clone occurred a few times. V and J are TRBV5-4 and TRBJ2-7; no clear D gene. The CDR3 runs to 13 residues. Trimming shortened V by 5 bases and J by 6 bases, and 15 bases separated the two germline ends. CDR1 SGHNT and CDR2 YYREEE come from the germline V gene (reference sequence). The CDR3, as DNA: TGTGCCAGCAGTAATGGCCGTCGGGTCGAGCAGTACTTC. This translates into CASSNGRRVEQYF.

The chain links TRBV5-6 to TRBJ2-3; D remains ambiguous. V was shortened by 5 bases and J by 0 bases, with 19 bases between the two germline ends. The CDR3 has 17 amino acids. Germline CDR1 SGHDT, CDR2 YYEEEE. The CDR3 loop reads CASRTIPSMPSTDTQYF. CDR3 coding DNA: TGTGCCAGCAGAACAATCCCCAGTATGCCTAGCACAGATACGCAGTATTTT.